Listed below are T cell receptor beta chains from one sample, sequenced in a study of T cell repertoires in cytomegalovirus infection. Their recognized antigens are unknown. TCRdb re-derived calls from the reads in MiXCR, one entry per CDR3 protein. The sample holds 110,000 or so distinct CDR3 sequences, 29% seen once. Specimen: CD8+ T cells from cultured PBMCs, collected from culture after CMV antigen stimulation. The source is a human donor in good health (CMV status not recorded). Some clones in this sample may be carry-over from other donors' samples. The CDR3 runs from the conserved cysteine through the conserved F or W. A D gene is named only where the DNA matches it firmly. Size is omitted from some rows. Given values are once, few, many or a class for expanded clones.

abundance	v_gene	d_gene	j_gene	CDR3aa	CDR3nt
-	TRBV7-9	TRBD1	TRBJ2-7	CASSYPGQSFYEQYF	TGTGCCAGCAGCTACCCGGGACAGAGTTTTTACGAGCAGTACTTC
few	TRBV7-6	TRBD2	TRBJ2-1	CASSLAPSGYNEQFF	TGTGCCAGCAGCTTAGCGCCTAGCGGGTACAATGAGCAGTTCTTC
-	TRBV5-6	-	TRBJ1-1	CASSLGPGNEAFF	TGTGCCAGCAGCTTAGGGCCGGGTAATGAAGCTTTCTTT
few	TRBV12-3/TRBV12-4	-	TRBJ2-2	CASSPNTGELFF	TGTGCCAGCAGTCCAAACACCGGGGAGCTGTTTTTT
-	TRBV27	-	TRBJ1-5	CASSLVGNWHQPQHF	TGTGCCAGCAGTTTAGTGGGGAATTGGCATCAGCCCCAGCATTTT
-	TRBV20-1	-	TRBJ1-2	CSAREDAAVLNYGYTF	TGCAGTGCTAGAGAGGACGCGGCCGTATTAAACTATGGCTACACCTTC
many	TRBV7-9	-	TRBJ1-2	CASSRQEIYGYTF	TGTGCCAGCAGCCGGCAGGAGATCTATGGCTACACCTTC
-	TRBV27	-	TRBJ1-2	CASSLGSGWSGYTF	TGTGCCAGCAGTTTGGGCAGTGGATGGTCTGGCTACACCTTC
few	TRBV7-9	TRBD1	TRBJ1-2	CASSAGDRGGYTF	TGTGCCAGCAGTGCGGGGGACAGAGGGGGCTACACCTTC
-	TRBV2	-	TRBJ1-5	CASHGWNSNQPQHF	TGTGCCTCACATGGGTGGAATAGCAATCAGCCCCAGCATTTT
-	TRBV4-1	TRBD1	TRBJ2-7	CASSQDPGQGFYEQYF	TGCGCCAGCAGCCAAGACCCGGGACAGGGGTTCTACGAGCAGTACTTC
few	TRBV27	TRBD2	TRBJ2-5	CASSQISGGVLETQYF	TGTGCCAGCAGTCAAATTAGCGGGGGAGTCTTAGAGACCCAGTACTTC
-	TRBV5-4	-	TRBJ2-7	CASSFKTSYEQYF	TGTGCCAGCAGCTTTAAGACCTCCTACGAGCAGTACTTC
-	TRBV19	-	TRBJ1-5	CASRSWDFPAALHDQPQHF	TGTGCCAGTAGATCATGGGATTTCCCAGCAGCCCTTCACGATCAGCCCCAGCATTTT
few	TRBV4-1	TRBD1	TRBJ1-5	CASTLGQGDQPQHF	TGCGCCAGCACCCTCGGACAGGGAGATCAGCCCCAGCATTTT
few	TRBV20-1	TRBD2	TRBJ2-3	CSAKTSGGAKGTQYF	TGCAGTGCTAAAACTAGCGGGGGGGCCAAGGGAACGCAGTATTTT
many	TRBV12-3/TRBV12-4	-	TRBJ2-7	CASSFQGGVREQYF	TGTGCCAGCAGTTTCCAGGGTGGGGTTCGCGAGCAGTACTTC
-	TRBV20-1	-	TRBJ2-7	CSARDRAGDMYF	TGCAGTGCTAGAGATCGGGCAGGGGATATGTACTTC
-	TRBV27	TRBD2	TRBJ2-1	CASSGLAGLREQFF	TGTGCCAGCAGCGGACTAGCGGGGCTTCGTGAGCAGTTCTTC
-	TRBV28	-	TRBJ1-2	CASSPFEGGDYGYTF	TGTGCCAGCAGTCCTTTCGAGGGAGGGGACTATGGCTACACCTTC
few	TRBV5-5	TRBD1	TRBJ1-1	CASSSRVGQGGNTEAFF	TGTGCCAGCAGCTCAAGAGTTGGACAGGGGGGGAACACTGAAGCTTTCTTT
few	TRBV7-9	-	TRBJ2-7	CASSLARMGYYEQYF	TGTGCCAGCAGCTTAGCGCGGATGGGGTACTACGAGCAGTACTTC
few	TRBV7-4	-	TRBJ1-6	CASSGTGYSPLHF	TGTGCCAGCAGCGGTACAGGGTATTCACCCCTCCACTTT
few	TRBV19	-	TRBJ1-2	CASSPMTLVNYGYTF	TGTGCCAGTAGCCCAATGACGCTGGTGAACTATGGCTACACCTTC
-	TRBV15	-	TRBJ2-7	CATSRDRRYEQYF	TGTGCCACCAGCAGAGATCGGCGCTACGAGCAGTACTTC
few	TRBV6-2/TRBV6-3	-	TRBJ1-5	CASSYRKGSNQPQHF	TGTGCCAGCAGTTACAGAAAGGGTAGCAATCAGCCCCAGCATTTT
-	TRBV11-2	TRBD1	TRBJ2-7	CASTPRDRRTYEQYF	TGTGCCAGCACCCCCCGGGACAGACGTACCTACGAGCAGTACTTC
-	TRBV24-1	-	TRBJ2-1	CATSVLGDEQFF	TGTGCCACCAGTGTCCTGGGAGATGAGCAGTTCTTC
-	TRBV7-2	-	TRBJ2-7	CASSLFNFREQYF	TGTGCCAGCAGCCTCTTCAATTTTCGCGAGCAGTACTTC
few	TRBV5-4	-	TRBJ2-5	CASSLGSEETQYF	TGTGCCAGCAGCTTGGGATCAGAGGAGACCCAGTACTTC
-	TRBV27	-	TRBJ2-7	CASSLNIDSYEQYF	TGTGCCAGCAGTCTCAATATCGACTCCTACGAGCAGTACTTC
-	TRBV7-8	TRBD1	TRBJ1-2	CASSLAGAGGSGYTF	TGTGCCAGCAGCTTAGCCGGGGCAGGGGGTTCTGGCTACACCTTC
few	TRBV10-3	TRBD2	TRBJ2-1	CAISESGRAHEQFF	TGTGCCATCAGTGAGTCAGGGAGGGCCCATGAGCAGTTCTTC
-	TRBV5-4	TRBD2	TRBJ2-7	CASRTGTSGYEQYF	TGTGCCAGCAGGACCGGGACTAGCGGCTACGAGCAGTACTTC
few	TRBV19	-	TRBJ1-2	CASSILIGETNGYTF	TGTGCCAGTAGTATCTTGATCGGGGAAACGAATGGCTACACCTTC
-	TRBV6-5	-	TRBJ1-2	CASSFGREDYTF	TGTGCCAGCAGCTTCGGACGGGAGGACTACACCTTC
-	TRBV2	TRBD1	TRBJ1-5	CASSNPGQVSQPQHF	TGTGCCAGCAGTAACCCAGGACAGGTGAGTCAGCCCCAGCATTTT
-	TRBV27	TRBD2	TRBJ2-7	CASSGTSGGPIDF	TGTGCCAGCTCTGGGACTAGCGGGGGCCCCATTGACTTC
many	TRBV29-1	-	TRBJ2-3	CSVALVGGQSTDTQYF	TGCAGCGTTGCCTTAGTCGGGGGGCAGAGCACAGATACGCAGTATTTT
few	TRBV7-9	-	TRBJ1-1	CASSGDVLEAFF	TGTGCCAGCAGCGGGGACGTACTTGAAGCTTTCTTT
-	TRBV3-1	-	TRBJ1-3	CASSQGDSSGNTIYF	TGTGCCAGCAGCCAAGGAGACAGCTCTGGAAACACCATATATTTT
few	TRBV11-2	-	TRBJ2-1	CASTTVEGGGGYNEQFF	TGTGCCAGCACCACAGTAGAAGGGGGGGGGGGCTACAATGAGCAGTTCTTC
many	TRBV7-9	TRBD1	TRBJ2-1	CASSLARGQGDNEQFF	TGTGCCAGCAGCTTAGCGCGGGGACAGGGTGACAATGAGCAGTTCTTC
-	TRBV27	TRBD1	TRBJ1-6	CASSPGQLYNSPLHF	TGTGCCAGCAGTCCGGGACAGCTATATAATTCACCCCTCCACTTT
few	TRBV14	TRBD2	TRBJ2-1	CASSRVAGGGAEQFF	TGTGCCAGCAGCCGCGTGGCGGGGGGCGGGGCTGAGCAGTTCTTC
-	TRBV6-5	-	TRBJ2-6	CASSYSGVGANVLTF	TGTGCCAGCAGTTACTCCGGGGTAGGGGCCAACGTCCTGACTTTC
few	TRBV19	TRBD2	TRBJ2-1	CASSIVSRGLALYNEQFF	TGTGCCAGTAGTATAGTTAGCCGAGGACTAGCCTTATACAATGAGCAGTTCTTC
many	TRBV12-3/TRBV12-4	-	TRBJ2-1	CASSSSVAAYNEQFF	TGTGCCAGCAGTTCCTCGGTAGCTGCCTACAATGAGCAGTTCTTC
-	TRBV12-3/TRBV12-4	TRBD1	TRBJ1-2	CASIPGQGAGMNGYTF	TGTGCCAGCATACCGGGACAGGGGGCGGGAATGAATGGCTACACCTTC
-	TRBV2	-	TRBJ2-7	CASSVFTLPSYEQYF	TGTGCCAGCAGCGTATTCACACTCCCAAGCTACGAGCAGTACTTC
-	TRBV30	TRBD1	TRBJ2-1	CAYGQGSYNEQFF	TGTGCCTACGGACAGGGGTCCTACAATGAGCAGTTCTTC
-	TRBV2	-	TRBJ1-1	CASSEVGQNSEAFF	TGTGCCAGCAGTGAAGTTGGCCAGAACAGTGAAGCTTTCTTT
once	TRBV6-6	-	TRBJ1-4	CASSYSRTEKLFF	TGTGCCAGCAGTTATAGCAGGACTGAAAAACTGTTTTTT
few	TRBV6-5	-	TRBJ2-1	CASTSIWNEQFF	TGTGCCAGCACCTCGATCTGGAATGAGCAGTTCTTC
few	TRBV27	-	TRBJ1-5	CASQKGNQPQHF	TGTGCCAGTCAGAAGGGCAATCAGCCCCAGCATTTT